The clone carrying this T cell receptor (beta chain) was counted many times. The antigen is not known. This sample was included in a study of early T cells in non-severe SARS-CoV-2 infection. In the study overall: Sequencing targeted bulk RNA from unsorted whole blood, leaving chains unpaired.

Findings and limits, study-wide: There was a bias toward anti-spike CD8 responses in VDJdb matching, which missed private and CD4 specificities.

Individual cDNA molecules were tagged with unique molecular identifiers, the study reported. TCRdb used MiXCR to reprocess the 5' RACE reads, holding one entry per CDR3 protein. The table shows around 33,000 distinct CDR3 sequences, with nearly 6% occurring only once. The CDR3 has 15 amino acids. V gave up 1 base and J gave up 4 bases, with 12 bases separating them. Source material: whole blood. This receptor was obtained from an adult who was a healthcare worker with PCR-confirmed SARS-CoV-2 infection or an uninfected control (not recorded which). This chain links TRBV12-3 or TRBV12-4 with TRBJ2-3; D is perhaps TRBD1 (5 bases). The DNA for the CDR3 is TGTGCCAGCAGTTTAGATACAGGTCGCGCAGATACGCAGTATTTT. It translates to CASSLDTGRADTQYF.